One T cell receptor beta chain is described in this entry. The data belong to a study of blood T cell repertoires in COVID-19. Study information: The samples span acute and convalescent COVID-19 from the United States, Italy and Spain. Sources were T cells, B-cell-depleted T cells, or PBMCs; the material itself was cDNA or gDNA.

Germline lookup yields CDR1 KGHSH and CDR2 LQKENI. CDR3 length: 17 amino acids. The trim removed 3 bases at V and 3 bases at J, leaving 6 bases unmatched. Per the study methods: Quantification of nucleated cells was approximated via reference gene primer amplification. Repertoires were generated with immunoSEQ multiplex PCR, while TCRdb's copy carries only in-frame clones and drops some. The V and J calls and clone size are taken from that table; D and trimming were inferred from the DNA. The sample yields about 55,000 clones, roughly 85% seen once. The sequence came from a human donor in a cohort sampled during active COVID-19. Sequencing input: peripheral blood. The V and J genes are TRBV18 and TRBJ2-3; 13 bases are a match to TRBD2. Written as DNA, the CDR3 is TGTGCCAGCTCACCCGGGACTAGCGGGAAGGGGACAGATACGCAGTATTTT. Amino acids: CASSPGTSGKGTDTQYF.